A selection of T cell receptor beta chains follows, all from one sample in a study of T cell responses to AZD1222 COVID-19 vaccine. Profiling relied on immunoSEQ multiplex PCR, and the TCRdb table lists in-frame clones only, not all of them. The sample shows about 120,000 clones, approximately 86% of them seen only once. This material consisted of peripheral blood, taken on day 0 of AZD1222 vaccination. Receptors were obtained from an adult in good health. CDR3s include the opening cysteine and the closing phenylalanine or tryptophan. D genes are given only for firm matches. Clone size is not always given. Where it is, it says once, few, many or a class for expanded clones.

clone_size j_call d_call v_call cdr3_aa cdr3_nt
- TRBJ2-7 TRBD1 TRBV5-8 CASSSRRQGAYEQYF TGTGCCAGCAGCTCTCGTCGACAGGGGGCCTACGAGCAGTACTTC
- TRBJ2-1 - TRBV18 CASSPRRLGLSGYEQFF TGTGCCAGCTCACCACGGAGGTTAGGATTGAGTGGATATGAGCAGTTCTTC
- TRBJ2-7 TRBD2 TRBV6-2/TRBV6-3 CASSLRGRVNEQYF TGTGCCAGCAGTTTACGCGGGAGAGTAAACGAGCAGTACTTC
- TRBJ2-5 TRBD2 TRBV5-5 CASRSGSSSETQYF TGTGCCAGTAGGAGCGGGAGTAGTAGCGAGACCCAGTACTTC
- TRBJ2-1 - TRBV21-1 CASSKAYGVGTSWGSSYNEQFF TGTGCCAGCAGCAAAGCCTACGGGGTAGGGACTAGCTGGGGGAGCTCCTACAATGAGCAGTTCTTC
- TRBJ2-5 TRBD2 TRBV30 CAWTSGGVETQYF TGTGCCTGGACTAGCGGGGGGGTGGAGACCCAGTACTTC
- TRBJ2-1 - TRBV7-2 CASSLESSGSYNEQFF TGTGCCAGCAGCTTAGAAAGTAGCGGCTCCTACAATGAGCAGTTCTTC
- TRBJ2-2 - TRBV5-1 CASSPGGTDGELFF TGCGCCAGCAGCCCGGGGGGCACGGACGGGGAGCTGTTTTTT
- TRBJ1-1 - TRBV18 CASSQTTQPGVEAFF TGTGCCAGCTCTCAGACAACCCAGCCGGGGGTGGAAGCTTTCTTT
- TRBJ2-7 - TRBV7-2 CASSFGSYEQYF TGTGCCAGCAGCTTCGGCTCCTACGAGCAGTACTTC
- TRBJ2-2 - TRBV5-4 CASSLGSTGELFF TGTGCCAGCAGCCTAGGATCCACCGGGGAGCTGTTTTTT
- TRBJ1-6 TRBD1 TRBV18 CASSPGTDNSPLHF TGTGCCAGCTCACCCGGGACAGATAATTCACCCCTCCACTTT
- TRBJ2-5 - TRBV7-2 CASSLGGQETQYF TGTGCCAGCAGCTTAGGGGGCCAGGAGACCCAGTACTTC
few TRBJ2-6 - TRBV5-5 CASSSAGGANVLTF TGTGCCAGCAGCTCGGCAGGTGGGGCCAACGTCCTGACTTTC
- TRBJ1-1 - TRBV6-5 CASSNPAPNTEAFF TGTGCCAGCAGTAACCCGGCCCCGAACACTGAAGCTTTCTTT
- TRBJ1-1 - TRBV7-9 CASSRIDGGVEAFF TGTGCCAGCAGCCGAATAGACGGGGGGGTCGAAGCTTTCTTT
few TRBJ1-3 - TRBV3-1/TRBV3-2 CASSGEDSGNTIYF TGTGCCAGCAGCGGGGAGGACTCTGGAAACACCATATATTTT
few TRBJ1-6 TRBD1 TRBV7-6 CASSSRQGNPLYYNSPLHF TGTGCCAGCAGCTCGCGACAGGGGAACCCCCTATACTATAATTCACCCCTCCACTTT
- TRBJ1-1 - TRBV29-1 CSVGRGNTEAFF TGCAGCGTTGGTCGGGGGAACACTGAAGCTTTCTTT
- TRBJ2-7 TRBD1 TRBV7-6 CASSFRQGGPKGGAYEQYF TGTGCCAGCAGCTTCCGACAGGGGGGACCGAAAGGAGGAGCCTACGAGCAGTACTTC
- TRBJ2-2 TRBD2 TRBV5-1 CATRLAGVGNTGELFF TGCGCCACCCGACTAGCGGGAGTGGGGAACACCGGGGAGCTGTTTTTT
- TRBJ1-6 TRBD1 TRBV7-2 CASWDSRYNSPLHF TGTGCCAGTTGGGACAGTCGGTATAATTCACCCCTCCACTTT
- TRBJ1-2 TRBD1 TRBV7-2 CASSQRTGAEYGYTF TGTGCCAGCAGCCAACGGACAGGGGCAGAATATGGCTACACCTTC
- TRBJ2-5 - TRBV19 CASRDRVETQYF TGTGCCAGTAGGGACCGCGTGGAGACCCAGTACTTC
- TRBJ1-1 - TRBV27 CASFRAPNTEAFF TGTGCCAGTTTTCGGGCACCGAACACTGAAGCTTTCTTT
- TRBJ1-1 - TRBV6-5 CASTKTMGNTEAFF TGTGCCAGCACCAAAACCATGGGGAACACTGAAGCTTTCTTT
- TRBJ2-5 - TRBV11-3 CASSLGRGRLPETQYF TGTGCCAGCAGCTTGGGTCGGGGGAGGCTACCAGAGACCCAGTACTTC
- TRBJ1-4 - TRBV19 CASSNEKLFF TGTGCCAGTAGTAACGAAAAACTGTTTTTT
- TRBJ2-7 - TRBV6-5 CASRPGRGSEQYF TGTGCCAGCAGGCCAGGGCGGGGTAGCGAGCAGTACTTC
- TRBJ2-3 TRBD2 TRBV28 CASSTYSGRGGTDTQYF TGTGCCAGCAGCACCTACAGCGGGAGGGGCGGCACAGATACGCAGTATTTT
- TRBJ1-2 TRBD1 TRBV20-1 CSASTGTGGGYTF TGCAGTGCTAGTACCGGGACAGGGGGTGGCTACACCTTC
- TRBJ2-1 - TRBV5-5 CASSLARYNEQFF TGTGCCAGCAGCTTGGCGCGTTACAATGAGCAGTTCTTC